These 22 T cell receptor beta chains were sequenced from one sample in a study of blood T cell repertoires in COVID-19. The data were produced by immunoSEQ multiplex PCR, yet TCRdb's version contains in-frame clones alone and is incomplete. The top ten hold less than 9% of the sample, which has 140,000 to 150,000 clones, 84% seen once. The sample was peripheral blood. The receptors here all came from a man younger than 40 with COVID-19, enrolled during active disease.

The chain couples TRBV27 to TRBJ1-6, with 7 positions matching TRBD1. Germline V gives CDR1 MNHEY, CDR2 SMNVEV (reference sequence). The CDR3 length is 16 residues. The V segment lost 4 bases and the J segment 6 bases; nucleotides outside the gene matches: 9. CDR3 DNA sequence: TGTGCCAGCAGTTCTATAGGGACAGCCCTTAATTCACCCCTCCACTTT. This codes for CASSSIGTALNSPLHF.

Turning to this clone: The junction departs from the called germline gene at one end, perhaps through a read error. The V call is TRBV7-7, the J call TRBJ2-3, with D hard to call. Germline V gives CDR1 SSHAT, CDR2 FNYEAQ (reference sequence). This CDR3 is built from 12 residues. CDR3 protein: CASSPNTDTQYF. The CDR3, as DNA: TGTGCTAGCAGCCCCAACACAGATACGCAGTATTTT.

J is TRBJ1-5 and V is TRBV28, with 9 bases that match TRBD1. This CDR3 is 17 amino acids long. The germline gives CDR1 MDHEN, CDR2 SYDVKM. The ends lost 1 base at V and 2 bases at J; junction bases unmatched: 6. The DNA of the CDR3 is TGTGCCAGCAGTTTATTCGACAGGGGGAAAGGCAATCAGCCCCAGCATTTT. This sequence encodes CASSLFDRGKGNQPQHF.

The chain combines TRBV27 with TRBJ2-7; weak D call: TRBD2 (5 bases). The ends were cut back, 5 bases at V and 0 bases at J, with 11 bases in the middle. The CDR3 has 14 amino acids. The germline V gene has CDR1 MNHEY and CDR2 SMNVEV (reference sequence). CDR3 nucleotides: TGTGCCAGCAGTCGCCGGGATCCCTCCTACGAGCAGTACTTC. This encodes CASSRRDPSYEQYF.

This clone appeared a few times. The rearrangement uses TRBV3-1 (or the pseudogene TRBV3-2) and TRBJ2-1; 12 bases align to TRBD2. The V gene end was trimmed by 2 bases and the J gene end by 9 bases; junction bases not matched to a gene: 5. The CDR3 runs 15 residues. The germline V gene encodes CDR1 LGHDT and CDR2 YNNKEL (reference sequence). In DNA form, the CDR3 reads TGTGCCAGCAGCCAATTTCTAGCGGGAGGGGGTGAGCAGTTCTTC. It is translated as CASSQFLAGGGEQFF.

This sequence joins TRBV6-1 and TRBJ1-5; TRBD1 might be the D (6 bases). V dropped 3 bases and J dropped 6 bases, with 15 bases sitting between them. The germline CDR1 and CDR2 sequences are MNHNS and SASEGT. The CDR3 runs 15 residues. CDR3 DNA sequence: TGTGCCAGCAGTGATAGAGGGGGGGCGGTTCAGCCCCAGCATTTT. Its protein product is CASSDRGGAVQPQHF.

The chain couples TRBV10-3 to TRBJ2-5; 9 bases line up with TRBD2. CDR1 and CDR2 (germline): ENHRY, SYGVKD. V lost 6 bases, J lost 2 bases, and 4 bases stayed unmatched. The CDR3 consists of 14 residues. The CDR3 DNA sequence: TGTGCCATCAGGCTGGGACTAGCACAAGAGACCCAGTACTTC. Its translation is CAIRLGLAQETQYF.

The rearrangement uses TRBV19 and TRBJ2-2; 7 bases agree with TRBD2. The CDR3 is made up of 18 amino acids. V shed 7 bases, J shed 7 bases, and the junction held 21 bases outside the gene matches. From germline, CDR1 is LNHDA and CDR2 SQIVND (reference sequence). CDR3 DNA: TGTGCCAGTAAGGGGCTTGCTGGAGGGAGGGCCCTCAACGGGGAGCTGTTTTTT. Its translation is CASKGLAGGRALNGELFF.

This chain connects TRBV18 to TRBJ1-2; TRBD1 matches at 8 bases. V lost 6 bases to trimming and J lost 5 bases; unmatched junction nucleotides: 11. This CDR3 has 15 amino acids. Germline-derived CDR1 and CDR2 are KGHSH and LQKENI. This CDR3 reads CASSLSDRAGYGYTF. Written as DNA, the CDR3 is TGTGCCAGCTCCCTATCGGACAGGGCAGGATATGGCTACACCTTC.

The genes are TRBV10-3 and TRBJ1-1; 8 bases agree with TRBD1. The germline gives CDR1 ENHRY, CDR2 SYGVKD. The ends lost 10 bases at V and 1 base at J; junction bases unmatched: 5. The CDR3 runs 13 residues. This chain's CDR3 is CATEQGGNTEAFF. The CDR3 DNA reads TGTGCCACCGAACAGGGGGGGAACACTGAAGCTTTCTTT.

J is TRBJ1-2 and V is TRBV6-6; possibly TRBD1 for D (6 bases). V lost 0 bases and J 6 bases, leaving 14 bases between the germline ends. CDR3 length equals 15 residues. The germline CDR1 and CDR2 sequences are MNHNY and SVGAGI (reference sequence). This CDR3 reads CASSYSRAQGDGYTF. CDR3 in DNA: TGTGCCAGCAGTTACTCGAGGGCACAGGGCGATGGCTACACCTTC.

The rearrangement joins TRBV6-5 to TRBJ2-3; 10 bases are a match to TRBD2. This CDR3 comprises 14 residues. Germline V gives CDR1 MNHEY, CDR2 SVGAGI. The CDR3: CSSRLAGDLNTQYF. The CDR3 DNA is TGTTCGTCCCGGCTAGCGGGAGATCTGAATACGCAGTATTTT.

This chain connects TRBV12-3 or TRBV12-4 to TRBJ1-5; maybe TRBD1 (5 bases). CDR3 size: 13 residues. With 5 bases removed from V and 6 bases from J, the gap between germline ends came to 11 bases. This CDR3 is CASSNGTFQPQHF. The DNA for the CDR3 is TGTGCCAGCAGTAACGGGACTTTTCAGCCCCAGCATTTT.

The V and J genes are TRBV6-6 and TRBJ2-1; TRBD2 aligns across 8 bases. The CDR3 runs to 15 residues. V lost 4 bases and J lost 5; bases outside the gene matches: 7. In germline, CDR1 is MNHNY, CDR2 SVGAGI (reference sequence). The CDR3 spells CASSWGREVDNEQFF. The CDR3 DNA sequence: TGTGCCAGCAGTTGGGGGCGGGAGGTTGACAATGAGCAGTTCTTC.

The CDR3 DNA reads as TGTGCCAGCAGCTTAGGGGCAGGGCGGTTAACGAGCTCCTACGAGCAGTACTTC. Amino acid sequence: CASSLGAGRLTSSYEQYF. V usage is TRBV7-2 and J usage is TRBJ2-7; a possible D gene is TRBD1 (5 bases). Germline V gives CDR1 SGHTA, CDR2 FQGNSA. The CDR3 contains 18 residues. The V gene lost 1 base and the J gene lost 0 bases, with 19 bases spanning the gap.

For this clone: The sample holds other DNA sequences that translate to the same CDR3. The chain combines TRBV7-3 with TRBJ2-5; 8 bases match TRBD1. This CDR3 comprises 15 residues. After removal of 5 bases from V and 11 bases from J, the junction contained 16 bases not matched to a gene. The germline V gene has CDR1 SGHTA and CDR2 FQGTGA. CDR3 in DNA: TGTGCCAGCAGCCCCGGTGACAGGGGAGAGGGGACTCAGTACTTC. As protein: CASSPGDRGEGTQYF.

About this clone itself: Other DNA sequences in the same sample also yield this CDR3. This chain connects TRBV19 to TRBJ1-1; no reliable D call. Trimming removed 6 bases at V and 2 bases at J, with 10 bases between. Per germline, CDR1 LNHDA and CDR2 SQIVND (reference sequence). The CDR3 has 13 amino acids. The CDR3: CASRNRGNTEAFF. DNA for the CDR3: TGTGCCAGTAGAAACCGGGGAAACACTGAAGCTTTCTTT.

This clone occurred once. The chain links TRBV27 to TRBJ2-1; 8 bases are a match to TRBD1. With 6 bases clipped from V and 12 bases from J, the junction kept 19 bases outside the gene matches. This CDR3 is built from 16 residues. The germline V gene has CDR1 MNHEY and CDR2 SMNVEV (reference sequence). This CDR3 is CASSPEPGQALLGQFF. The CDR3 nucleotides are TGTGCCAGCAGCCCCGAGCCGGGACAGGCCCTATTGGGGCAGTTCTTC.

This sequence joins TRBV6-5 and TRBJ2-7; D possibly corresponds to TRBD1 (6 bases). The CDR3 totals 15 residues. V was clipped by 6 bases and J by 6 bases, with 21 bases between them. Germline CDR1 reads MNHEY; CDR2 reads SVGAGI. The CDR3 DNA sequence: TGTGCCAGCAGGTATGAAGGGCAGGGGAGTGGCGAGCAGTACTTC. Translating it yields CASRYEGQGSGEQYF.

This clone was recorded once. The V gene is TRBV7-3, the J gene TRBJ1-1; no clear D gene. The CDR3 runs 14 residues. The V gene's germline CDR1 is SGHTA and CDR2 FQGTGA. V lost 1 base and J 1 base, leaving 7 bases between the germline ends. In DNA form, the CDR3 reads TGTGCCAGCAGCTTAAGCGGGCCGAACACTGAAGCTTTCTTT. This codes for CASSLSGPNTEAFF.

This chain links TRBV2 with TRBJ2-1, with TRBD2 identical over 14 bases. Germline trimming cut 6 bases from V and 1 base from J; bases unmatched to any gene: 2. The CDR3 length is 16 residues. Germline V gives CDR1 SNHLY, CDR2 FYNNEI. CDR3 DNA sequence: TGTGCCAGCAGCGGACTAGCGGGAGGATCCTACAATGAGCAGTTCTTC. Its protein is CASSGLAGGSYNEQFF.

V and J are TRBV4-3 and TRBJ2-3; 10 bases fit TRBD2. CDR3 length: 15 amino acids. Germline V gene lookup returns CDR1 LGHNA and CDR2 YSLEER. V lost 6 bases and J lost 2; bases outside the gene matches: 5. CDR3: CASRRLAGLTDTQYF. The DNA for the CDR3 is TGCGCCAGCAGGCGACTAGCGGGTCTCACAGATACGCAGTATTTT.